One and the same sample provided the 10 T cell receptor beta chains below, sequenced in a study of T cell repertoires in ileal Crohn's disease. Measured with immunoSEQ multiplex PCR; TCRdb has only the in-frame clones, and not every one. Here the sample spans 6,000 or so clones, about 95% being singletons. The specimen was ileal tissue. The receptor source for this set is an adult with Crohn's disease.

The rearrangement links TRBV19 to TRBJ1-2, with 11 bases lining up with TRBD1. The V gene end was trimmed by 7 bases and the J gene end by 4 bases; junction bases not matched to a gene: 5. The germline V gene has CDR1 LNHDA and CDR2 SQIVND (reference sequence). The CDR3 runs to 14 residues. The CDR3 region is CASIRTGGAYGYTF. In nucleotides, the CDR3 is TGTGCCAGTATTCGGACAGGGGGCGCCTATGGCTACACCTTC. The variable domain in full, with the rest retrieved from reference TRBV19 and TRBJ1-2, is DGGITQSPKYLFRKEGQNVTLSCEQNLNHDAMYWYRQDPGQGLRLIYYSQIVNDFQKGDIAEGYSVSREKKESFPLTVTSAQKNPTAFYLCASIRTGGAYGYTFGSGTRLTVV.

For the CDR3, the DNA is TGTGCCAGCTCACCATGGGCAGATCAGCCCCAGCATTTT. Translation gives CASSPWADQPQHF. The chain employs TRBV18 and TRBJ1-5; D not certain. The length of the CDR3 is 13 residues. V was cut by 2 bases and J by 5 bases, with 7 bases left in between. Germline V gives CDR1 KGHSH, CDR2 LQKENI.

The chain carries TRBV2 and TRBJ2-2, with a tentative D call TRBD2 (6 bases). CDR3 size: 15 residues. V lost 4 bases, J lost 5 bases, and 14 bases lay in between. Germline V gene sequence: CDR1 SNHLY, CDR2 FYNNEI. CDR3 DNA sequence: TGTGCCAGCAGTGTAATTTCAGGGAGGACCGGGGAGCTGTTTTTT. It codes for CASSVISGRTGELFF.

This chain links TRBV5-1 with TRBJ1-2; D unclear. The germline CDR1 and CDR2 sequences are SGHRS and YFSETQ. V was pared by 4 bases and J by 6 bases, with 10 bases between. The CDR3 is 12 amino acids. The DNA of the CDR3 is TGCGCCAGCAGCCCCGCCGGTAATGGCTACACCTTC. Its translation is CASSPAGNGYTF.

This chain joins TRBV7-9 and TRBJ1-1; a weak D match, TRBD1 (5 bases). The CDR3 length is 15 residues. Germline CDR1 is SEHNR and CDR2 is FQNEAQ (reference sequence). V was clipped by 4 bases and J by 7 bases, with 19 bases between them. The CDR3 here is CASSSNSGGSGEAFF. The CDR3 region has the DNA TGTGCCAGCAGCTCCAACTCCGGGGGTTCTGGTGAAGCTTTCTTT. The whole variable domain, filled in from reference TRBV7-9 and TRBJ1-1, reads DTGVSQNPRHKITKRGQNVTFRCDPISEHNRLYWYRQTLGQGPEFLTYFQNEAQLEKSRLLSDRFSAERPKGSFSTLEIQRTEQGDSAMYLCASSSNSGGSGEAFFGQGTRLTVV.

The chain is built from TRBV5-6 and TRBJ1-2; TRBD1 matches at 7 bases. Germline V CDR1 and CDR2: SGHDT, YYEEEE. The CDR3 loop spans 16 amino acids. V trimming: 4 bases; J trimming: 4 bases; junction bases outside the gene matches: 13. The CDR3 nucleotides read TGTGCCAGCAGCAGCCCGGGACAGTCTGTCGTCTATGGCTACACCTTC. This gives the protein CASSSPGQSVVYGYTF.

The chain combines TRBV18 with TRBJ2-7, with D possibly matching TRBD1 (5 bases). The CDR3 loop spans 14 amino acids. V lost 4 bases, J lost 0 bases, and 10 bases lay in between. CDR1 and CDR2 from the germline V gene are KGHSH and LQKENI. The CDR3 coding sequence is TGTGCCAGCTCACTAGACAGAAACTCCTACGAGCAGTACTTC. It encodes CASSLDRNSYEQYF. The complete variable domain, with remaining parts taken from reference TRBV18 and TRBJ2-7, reads NAGVMQNPRHLVRRRGQEARLRCSPMKGHSHVYWYRQLPEEGLKFMVYLQKENIIDESGMPKERFSAEFPKEGPSILRIQQVVRGDSAAYFCASSLDRNSYEQYFGPGTRLTVT.

V is TRBV4-3 and J is TRBJ1-3, with TRBD1 matching 8 bases. The trim removed 0 bases at V and 2 bases at J, leaving 3 bases unmatched. CDR1 is LGHNA, CDR2 YSLEER, per germline. The CDR3 length is 16 residues. The CDR3 loop reads CASSQDDRGPGNTIYF. As DNA, the CDR3 is TGCGCCAGCAGCCAAGACGACAGGGGCCCTGGAAACACCATATATTTT.

The CDR3 sequence: CASSLVGGQYEQYF. CDR3 sequence (DNA): TGTGCCAGCAGTTTAGTAGGAGGGCAATACGAGCAGTACTTC. J is TRBJ2-7 and V is TRBV28, with a possible D match to TRBD2 (6 bases). Germline V gene sequence: CDR1 MDHEN, CDR2 SYDVKM. CDR3 length equals 14 residues. Trimming stripped 2 bases from V and 4 bases from J, with 12 bases between.

The rearrangement joins TRBV6-1 to TRBJ1-6; D call uncertain. Trimming stripped 6 bases from V and 10 bases from J, with 13 bases between. Per germline, CDR1 MNHNS and CDR2 SASEGT. The CDR3 loop spans 13 amino acids. Here the CDR3 DNA reads TGTGCCAGCAGCTTGTGGAGCGAGTCACCCCTCCACTTT. Protein sequence: CASSLWSESPLHF.